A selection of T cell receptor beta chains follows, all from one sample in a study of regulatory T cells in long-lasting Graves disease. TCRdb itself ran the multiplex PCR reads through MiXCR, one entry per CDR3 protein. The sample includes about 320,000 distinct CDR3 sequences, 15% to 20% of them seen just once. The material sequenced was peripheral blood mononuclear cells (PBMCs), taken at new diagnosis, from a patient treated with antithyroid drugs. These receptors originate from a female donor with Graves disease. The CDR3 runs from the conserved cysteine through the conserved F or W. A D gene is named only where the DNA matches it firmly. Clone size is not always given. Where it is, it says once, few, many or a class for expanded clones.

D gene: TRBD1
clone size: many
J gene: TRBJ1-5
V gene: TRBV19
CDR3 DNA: TGTGCCAGTAGTATACGGGGACAGGGTGGCAATCAGCCCCAGCATTTT
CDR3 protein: CASSIRGQGGNQPQHF

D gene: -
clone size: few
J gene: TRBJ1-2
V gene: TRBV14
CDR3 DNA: TGTGCCAGCAGCCAAGATTGGGCGACAGGACATGGCTACACCTTC
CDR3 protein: CASSQDWATGHGYTF

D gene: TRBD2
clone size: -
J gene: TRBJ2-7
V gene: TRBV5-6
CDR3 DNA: TGTGCCAGCAGCCCACCGGCGGGGACTAGCAGCTACGAGCAGTACTTC
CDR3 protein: CASSPPAGTSSYEQYF

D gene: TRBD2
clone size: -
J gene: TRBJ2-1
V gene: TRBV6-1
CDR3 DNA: TGTGCCAGCAGCCCTACTCGAGGACTAGCGGGAGGGCCATCTAGCAATGAGCAGTTCTTC
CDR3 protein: CASSPTRGLAGGPSSNEQFF

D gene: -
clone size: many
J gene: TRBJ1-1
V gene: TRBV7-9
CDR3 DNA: TGTGCCAGCAGCTTATCTTGGGCGGTGGCGGGGGTTTTCTTT
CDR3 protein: CASSLSWAVAGVFF

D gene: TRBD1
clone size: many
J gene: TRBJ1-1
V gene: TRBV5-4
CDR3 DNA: TGTGCCAGCAGCTCTGGGGCGGACAGGGGGCTTACTGAAGCTTTCTTT
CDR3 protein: CASSSGADRGLTEAFF

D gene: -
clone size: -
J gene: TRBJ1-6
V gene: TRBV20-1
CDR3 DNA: TGCAGTGCTAGACCTCAGGGTCTTCTCTCACCCCTCCACTTT
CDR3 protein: CSARPQGLLSPLHF

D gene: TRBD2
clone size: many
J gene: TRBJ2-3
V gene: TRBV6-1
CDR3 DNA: TGTGCCAGCACAGGTTCCGGGAGGACTAGCACAGATACGCAGTATTTT
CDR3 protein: CASTGSGRTSTDTQYF

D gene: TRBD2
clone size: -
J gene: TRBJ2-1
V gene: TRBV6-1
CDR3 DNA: TGTGCCAGCAGCGGGACTAGCGGGTCATCTTCCTACAATGAGCAGTTCTTC
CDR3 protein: CASSGTSGSSSYNEQFF

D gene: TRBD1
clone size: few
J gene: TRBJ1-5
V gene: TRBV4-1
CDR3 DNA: TGCGCCAGCAGCCAAACAGGGGACAATCAGCCCCAGCATTTT
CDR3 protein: CASSQTGDNQPQHF

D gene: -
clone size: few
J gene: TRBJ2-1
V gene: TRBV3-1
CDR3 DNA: TGTGCCAGCAGCCAAGAAGTCGACAATGAGCAGTTCTTC
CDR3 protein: CASSQEVDNEQFF

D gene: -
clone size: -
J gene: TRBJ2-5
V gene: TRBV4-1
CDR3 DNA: TGCGCCAGCAGCCAGGCGGGGCAGTGGAAGGCAAGAGAGACCCAGTACTTC
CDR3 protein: CASSQAGQWKARETQYF

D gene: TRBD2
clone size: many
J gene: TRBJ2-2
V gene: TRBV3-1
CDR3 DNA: TGTGCCAGCAGCCCGCGGACTAGCGACAACACCGGGGAGCTGTTTTTT
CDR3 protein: CASSPRTSDNTGELFF

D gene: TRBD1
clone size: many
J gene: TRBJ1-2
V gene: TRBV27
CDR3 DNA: TGTGCCAGCGGGACAGGGAGTAATGGCTACACCTTC
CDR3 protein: CASGTGSNGYTF

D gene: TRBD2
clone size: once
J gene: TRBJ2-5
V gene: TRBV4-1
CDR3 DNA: TGCGCCAGCAGCCAAGATGCGGGAGTTGGAGAGACCCAGTACTTC
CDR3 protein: CASSQDAGVGETQYF

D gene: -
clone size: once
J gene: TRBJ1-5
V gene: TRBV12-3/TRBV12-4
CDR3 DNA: TGTGCCAGCAGCGACGGGGCTTCTAATCAGCCCCAGCATTTT
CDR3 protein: CASSDGASNQPQHF

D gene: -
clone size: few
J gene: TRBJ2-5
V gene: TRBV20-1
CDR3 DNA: TGCAGTGCTAGAGTAGCGAGAGAAGTGGTGGAGACCCAGTACTTC
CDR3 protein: CSARVAREVVETQYF

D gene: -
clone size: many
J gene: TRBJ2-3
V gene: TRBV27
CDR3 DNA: TGTGCCAGCACACAAACCTCCGGGGGTTACGATCCCACAGATACGCAGTATTTT
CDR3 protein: CASTQTSGGYDPTDTQYF

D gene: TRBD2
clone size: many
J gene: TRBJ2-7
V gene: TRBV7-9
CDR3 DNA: TGTGCCAGCAGCTCGACTGCTAGCGGGAGTTACGAGCAGTACTTC
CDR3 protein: CASSSTASGSYEQYF

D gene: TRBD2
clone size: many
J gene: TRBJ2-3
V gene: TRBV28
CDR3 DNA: TGTGCCAGCAATGGAGCGGGAGGGCCAAAAGATACGCAGTATTTT
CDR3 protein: CASNGAGGPKDTQYF

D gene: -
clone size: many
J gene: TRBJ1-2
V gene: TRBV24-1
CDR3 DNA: TGTGCCACCAGTGACCCCGACAGACCGTTCTATGGCTACACCTTC
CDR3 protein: CATSDPDRPFYGYTF

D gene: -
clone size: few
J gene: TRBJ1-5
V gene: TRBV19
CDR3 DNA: TGTGCCAGTAATCCTTTGACAGGAAATAGCAATCAGCCCCAGCATTTT
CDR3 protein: CASNPLTGNSNQPQHF

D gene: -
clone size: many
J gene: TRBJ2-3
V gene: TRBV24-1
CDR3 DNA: TGTGCCACCAGCTCGACACGACCGGGTACGACGCAGTATTTT
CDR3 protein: CATSSTRPGTTQYF

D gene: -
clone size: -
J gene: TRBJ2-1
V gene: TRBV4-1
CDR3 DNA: TGCGCCAGCAGCCAAGAAGGGGTACGTCCGGACAATGAGCAGTTCTTC
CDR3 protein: CASSQEGVRPDNEQFF

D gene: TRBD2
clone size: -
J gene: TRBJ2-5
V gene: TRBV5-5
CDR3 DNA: TGTGCCAGCAGCTTGGGACTAGCGGAACAAGAGACCCAGTACTTC
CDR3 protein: CASSLGLAEQETQYF

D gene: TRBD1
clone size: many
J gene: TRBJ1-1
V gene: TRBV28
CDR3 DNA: TGTGCCAGCAGGCAAGGGACAGGACCAAATGAAGCTTTCTTT
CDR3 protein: CASRQGTGPNEAFF

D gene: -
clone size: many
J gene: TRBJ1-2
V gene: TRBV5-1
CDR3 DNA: TGCGCCAGCAGCCCTGACTCCTCGCGGGGCTACACCTTC
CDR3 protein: CASSPDSSRGYTF

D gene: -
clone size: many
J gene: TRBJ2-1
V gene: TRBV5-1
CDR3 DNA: TGCGCCAGCAGATTAAGCCGGGACGGAATCTACAATGAGCAGTTCTTC
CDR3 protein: CASRLSRDGIYNEQFF

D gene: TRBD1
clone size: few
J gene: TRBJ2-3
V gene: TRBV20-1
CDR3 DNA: TGCAGTGCTAGAGGCCGGGACAGACTCCTCACAGATACGCAGTATTTT
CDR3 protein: CSARGRDRLLTDTQYF

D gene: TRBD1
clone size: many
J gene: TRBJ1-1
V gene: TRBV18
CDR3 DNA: TGTGCCAGCTCACAGACAGGGACTGAAGCTTTCTTT
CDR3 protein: CASSQTGTEAFF

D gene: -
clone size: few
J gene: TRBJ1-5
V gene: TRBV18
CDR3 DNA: TGTGCCAGCTCACCACGAGGTGGGGGTGGGAATCAGCCCCAGCATTTT
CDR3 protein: CASSPRGGGGNQPQHF

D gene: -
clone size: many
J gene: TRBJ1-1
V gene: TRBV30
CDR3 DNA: TGTGCCGTACTGACCCGATTGAACACTGAAGCTTTCTTT
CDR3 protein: CAVLTRLNTEAFF

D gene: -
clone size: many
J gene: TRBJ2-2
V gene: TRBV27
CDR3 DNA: TGTGCCAGCAGTTTATCCGGGACTGGGCTCACCGGGGAGCTGTTTTTT
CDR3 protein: CASSLSGTGLTGELFF

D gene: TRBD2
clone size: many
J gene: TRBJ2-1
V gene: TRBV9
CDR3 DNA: TGTGCCAGCAGCGCCGGGACTAGCGGCTATGAGCAGTTCTTC
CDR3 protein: CASSAGTSGYEQFF

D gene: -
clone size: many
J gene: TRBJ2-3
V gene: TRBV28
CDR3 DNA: TGTGCCAGCAGTCCTCGGGTTCACACAGATACGCAGTATTTT
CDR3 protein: CASSPRVHTDTQYF

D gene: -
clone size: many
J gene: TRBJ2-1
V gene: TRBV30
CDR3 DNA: TGTGCCTGGAGTGGCGGTGCGAATGAGCAGTTCTTC
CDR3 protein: CAWSGGANEQFF

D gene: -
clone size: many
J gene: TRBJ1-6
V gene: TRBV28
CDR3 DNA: TGTGCCAGCAACTCCGGGGGGGTAAATTCACCCCTCCACTTT
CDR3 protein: CASNSGGVNSPLHF

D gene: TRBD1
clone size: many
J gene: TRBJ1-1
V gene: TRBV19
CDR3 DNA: TGTGCCAGTAGTATTAAATCGACAGGGATGAACACTGAAGCTTTCTTT
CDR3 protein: CASSIKSTGMNTEAFF

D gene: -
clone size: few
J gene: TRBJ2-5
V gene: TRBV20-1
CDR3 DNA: TGCAGTGCTAGACCACCCGGACTAAAACAAGAGACCCAGTACTTC
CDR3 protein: CSARPPGLKQETQYF

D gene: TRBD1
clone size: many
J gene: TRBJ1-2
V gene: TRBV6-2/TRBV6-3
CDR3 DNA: TGTGCCAGCAGGAAACAGGGGGCTGTATTCTATGGCTACACCTTC
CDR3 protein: CASRKQGAVFYGYTF